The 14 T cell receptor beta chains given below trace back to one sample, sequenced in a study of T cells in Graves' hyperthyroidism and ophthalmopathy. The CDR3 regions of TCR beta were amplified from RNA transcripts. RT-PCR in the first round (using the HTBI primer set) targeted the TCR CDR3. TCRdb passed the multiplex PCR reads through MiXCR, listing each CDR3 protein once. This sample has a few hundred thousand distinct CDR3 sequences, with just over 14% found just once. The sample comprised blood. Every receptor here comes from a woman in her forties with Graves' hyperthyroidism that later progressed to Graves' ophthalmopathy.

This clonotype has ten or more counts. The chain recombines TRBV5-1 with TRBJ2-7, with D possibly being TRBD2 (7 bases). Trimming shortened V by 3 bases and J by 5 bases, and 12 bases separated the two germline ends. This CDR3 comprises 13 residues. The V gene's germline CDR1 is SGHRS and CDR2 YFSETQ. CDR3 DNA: TGCGCCAGCAGCTCGGAGGGGGGGAACGAGCAGTACTTC. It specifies CASSSEGGNEQYF.

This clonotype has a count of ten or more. CDR3 nucleotides: TGTGCCAGCAGTTACTCGAGTAAAGGTTACGAGCAGTACTTC. It yields the protein CASSYSSKGYEQYF. The genes are TRBV6-6 and TRBJ2-7; D gene ambiguous. This CDR3 is built from 14 residues. Germline V lookup: CDR1 MNHNY, CDR2 SVGAGI (reference sequence). Trimming removed 0 bases at V and 4 bases at J, with 10 bases between.

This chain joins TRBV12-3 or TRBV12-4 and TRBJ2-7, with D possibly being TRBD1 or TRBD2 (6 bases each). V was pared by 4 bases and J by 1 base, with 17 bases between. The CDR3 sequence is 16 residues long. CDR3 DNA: TGTGCCAGCAGTTCCCCCTGGGGGGCCCCTTCCTACGAGCAGTACTTC. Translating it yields CASSSPWGAPSYEQYF.

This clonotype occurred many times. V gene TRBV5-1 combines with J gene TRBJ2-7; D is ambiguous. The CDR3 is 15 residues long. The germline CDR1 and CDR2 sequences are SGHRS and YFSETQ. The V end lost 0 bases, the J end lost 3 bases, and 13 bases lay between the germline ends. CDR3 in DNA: TGCGCCAGCAGCTTGGGAAGCTCTAAGGTCTACGAGCAGTACTTC. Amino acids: CASSLGSSKVYEQYF.

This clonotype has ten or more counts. The CDR3 region is CASSLDGPYNSPLHF. CDR3 nucleotides: TGCGCCAGCAGCTTGGATGGTCCCTATAATTCACCCCTCCACTTT. This sequence joins TRBV5-1 and TRBJ1-6; D call uncertain. The CDR3 has 15 residues. Germline assignment: CDR1 SGHRS and CDR2 YFSETQ. V was pared by 0 bases and J by 2 bases, with 6 bases between.

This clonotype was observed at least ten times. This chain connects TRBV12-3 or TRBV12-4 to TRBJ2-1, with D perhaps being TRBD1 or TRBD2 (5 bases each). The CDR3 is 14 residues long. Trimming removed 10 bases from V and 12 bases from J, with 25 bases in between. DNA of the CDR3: TGTGCCACCAGCCCCGTCGAAGTGTCGGGGCCGCAGTTCTTC. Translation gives CATSPVEVSGPQFF.

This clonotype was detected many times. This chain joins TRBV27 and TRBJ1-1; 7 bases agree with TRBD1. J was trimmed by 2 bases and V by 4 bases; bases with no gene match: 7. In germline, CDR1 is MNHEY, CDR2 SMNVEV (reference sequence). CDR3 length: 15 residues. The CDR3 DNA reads TGTGCCAGCAGTTATGCCGGGACAGTAAACACTGAAGCTTTCTTT. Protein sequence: CASSYAGTVNTEAFF.

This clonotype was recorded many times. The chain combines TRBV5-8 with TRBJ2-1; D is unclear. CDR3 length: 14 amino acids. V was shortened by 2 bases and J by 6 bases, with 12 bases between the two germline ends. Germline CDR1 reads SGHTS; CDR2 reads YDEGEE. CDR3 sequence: CASSLSFLSNEQFF. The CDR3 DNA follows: TGTGCCAGCAGCTTAAGCTTCCTTTCCAATGAGCAGTTCTTC.

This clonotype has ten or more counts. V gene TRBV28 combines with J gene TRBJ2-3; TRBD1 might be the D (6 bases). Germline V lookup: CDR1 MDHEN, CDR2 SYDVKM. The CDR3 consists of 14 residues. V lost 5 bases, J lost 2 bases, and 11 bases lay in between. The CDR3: CASSLTGFTDTQYF. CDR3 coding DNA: TGTGCCAGCAGTCTTACAGGGTTCACAGATACGCAGTATTTT.

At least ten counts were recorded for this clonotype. The CDR3 is CASRSGLAGSQTQYF. In DNA form, the CDR3 reads TGTGCCAGCAGGTCTGGACTAGCGGGATCTCAGACCCAGTACTTC. This chain links TRBV12-3 or TRBV12-4 with TRBJ2-5; 12 nucleotides align to TRBD2. There are 15 residues in the CDR3. The V and J ends lost 6 bases and 6 bases, in that order; junction bases with no gene match: 8.

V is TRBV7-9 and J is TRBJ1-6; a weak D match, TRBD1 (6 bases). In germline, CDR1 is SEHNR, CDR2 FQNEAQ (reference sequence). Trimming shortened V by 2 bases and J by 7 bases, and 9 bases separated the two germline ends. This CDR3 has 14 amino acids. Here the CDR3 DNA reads TGTGCCAGCAGCTTACAGGGGAGGAATTCACCCCTCCACTTT. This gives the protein CASSLQGRNSPLHF.

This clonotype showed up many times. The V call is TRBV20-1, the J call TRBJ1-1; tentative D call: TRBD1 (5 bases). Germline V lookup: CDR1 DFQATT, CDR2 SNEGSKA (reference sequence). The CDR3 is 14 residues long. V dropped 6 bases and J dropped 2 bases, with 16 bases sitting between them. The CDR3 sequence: CSAPMSGRNTEAFF. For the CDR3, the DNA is TGCAGTGCACCCATGTCAGGGAGAAACACTGAAGCTTTCTTT.

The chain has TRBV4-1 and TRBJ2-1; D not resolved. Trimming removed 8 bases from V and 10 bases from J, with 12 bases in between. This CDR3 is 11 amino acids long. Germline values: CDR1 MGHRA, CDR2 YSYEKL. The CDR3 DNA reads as TGCGCCAGCCGTCGCTCCGGGGAGCAGTTCTTC. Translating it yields CASRRSGEQFF.

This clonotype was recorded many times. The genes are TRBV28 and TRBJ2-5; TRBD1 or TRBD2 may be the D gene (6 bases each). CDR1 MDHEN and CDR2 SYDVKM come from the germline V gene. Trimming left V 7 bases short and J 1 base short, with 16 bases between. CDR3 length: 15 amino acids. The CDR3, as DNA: TGTGCCAGCAAGGGGGGATGGGGCAGCCAAGAGACCCAGTACTTC. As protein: CASKGGWGSQETQYF.